This passage covers 22 T cell receptor beta chains from one sample sequenced in a study of T cell changes during pregnancy in multiple sclerosis. The table came from immunoSEQ multiplex PCR; TCRdb's copy has only in-frame clones and leaves some out. The data show 42,000 or so clones, with 90% to 95% seen just once and about 7.6% held by the top ten. Source: CD8+ T cells from peripheral blood mononuclear cells, taken in the third trimester of pregnancy. These TCRs come from a female donor with multiple sclerosis, enrolled in a pregnancy study.

The genes are TRBV16 and TRBJ1-1, with D tentatively TRBD1 (6 bases). CDR1 KGHSY and CDR2 FQNENV come from the germline V gene. This CDR3 region has 12 residues. V was clipped by 4 bases and J by 4 bases, with 7 bases between them. The CDR3 region has the DNA TGTGCCAGCAGCCCGGACAGCACTGAAGCTTTCTTT. Its protein product is CASSPDSTEAFF. The entire variable domain, with the rest obtained from reference TRBV16 and TRBJ1-1, is as follows: GEEVAQTPKHLVRGEGQKAKLYCAPIKGHSYVFWYQQVLKNEFKFLISFQNENVFDETGMPKERFSAKCLPNSPCSLEIQATKLEDSAVYFCASSPDSTEAFFGQGTRLTVV.

This chain links TRBV7-9 with TRBJ2-2; perhaps TRBD2 as D (6 bases). Trimming removed 5 bases from V and 3 bases from J, with 10 bases in between. Germline V gene data show CDR1 as SEHNR and CDR2 as FQNEAQ (reference sequence). This CDR3 has 14 amino acids. CDR3 DNA: TGTGCCAGCAGCCTGACTAGTGACACCGGGGAGCTGTTTTTT. This gives the protein CASSLTSDTGELFF. The full variable domain, completed using reference TRBV7-9 and TRBJ2-2, is DTGVSQNPRHKITKRGQNVTFRCDPISEHNRLYWYRQTLGQGPEFLTYFQNEAQLEKSRLLSDRFSAERPKGSFSTLEIQRTEQGDSAMYLCASSLTSDTGELFFGEGSRLTVL.

This clone was seen only once. V usage is TRBV6-1 and J usage is TRBJ2-1, with D perhaps matching TRBD1 (6 bases). Germline loops: CDR1 MNHNS, CDR2 SASEGT. Trimming took 9 bases from V and 10 from J, leaving 10 bases between them. The CDR3 loop spans 10 amino acids. CDR3 sequence: CASKGVEQFF. The CDR3 DNA sequence: TGTGCCAGTAAGGGGGTAGAGCAGTTCTTC.

This chain uses TRBV29-1 with TRBJ2-7; TRBD2 is a possible D gene (6 bases). The ends were cut back, 3 bases at V and 3 bases at J, with 18 bases in the middle. The CDR3 has 15 amino acids. CDR1 SQVTM and CDR2 ANQGSEA come from the germline V gene. CDR3 DNA: TGCAGCGTTGAGGTGGGCTGGGGACTGCACTACGAGCAGTACTTC. This translates into CSVEVGWGLHYEQYF.

V gene TRBV28 combines with J gene TRBJ2-3, with 11 positions matching TRBD2. Germline loops: CDR1 MDHEN, CDR2 SYDVKM. The CDR3 length is 18 residues. With 2 bases clipped from V and 6 bases from J, the junction kept 13 bases outside the gene matches. This chain's CDR3 is CASSLPPLSGRARDTQYF. In DNA, the CDR3 is TGTGCCAGCAGTTTACCCCCCCTTAGCGGGAGGGCCCGGGATACGCAGTATTTT.

CDR3 DNA: TGTGCCATCAGTGACGGGACTAAGCAGTACTTC. Protein product: CAISDGTKQYF. This sequence joins TRBV10-3 and TRBJ2-7; 7 nucleotides match TRBD2. V lost 3 bases and J lost 8; bases outside the gene matches: 1. This CDR3 region has 11 residues. Germline CDR1 ENHRY, CDR2 SYGVKD.

The genes are TRBV5-5 and TRBJ2-2; TRBD1 might be the D (6 bases). The CDR3 is 14 residues long. V was clipped by 2 bases and J by 3 bases, with 8 bases between them. CDR1 SGHKS and CDR2 YYEKEE come from the germline V gene (reference sequence). CDR3 region: CASSFNRDTGELFF. The CDR3 bases are TGTGCCAGCAGCTTTAACAGGGACACCGGGGAGCTGTTTTTT.

The chain is built from TRBV29-1 and TRBJ1-1, with D possibly TRBD1 on 5 matching bases. Trimming cost V 3 bases and J 0 bases, with 8 bases left between them. The CDR3 has 13 residues. Per the germline V gene, CDR1 is SQVTM and CDR2 is ANQGSEA. The CDR3 DNA reads as TGCAGCGTTGAGGGGGGGATGAACACTGAAGCTTTCTTT. This encodes CSVEGGMNTEAFF.

The V and J genes are TRBV6-5 and TRBJ1-1, with TRBD1 matching 11 bases. V gave up 2 bases and J gave up 1 base; unmatched junction bases: 0. CDR3 size: 15 residues. Per germline, CDR1 MNHEY and CDR2 SVGAGI. The CDR3 spells CASSYGTGGNTEAFF. The CDR3, as DNA: TGTGCCAGCAGTTACGGGACAGGGGGGAACACTGAAGCTTTCTTT.

The chain couples TRBV9 to TRBJ1-4, with D uncertain. CDR3 length equals 17 residues. Germline V CDR1 and CDR2: SGDLS, YYNGEE. V was clipped by 2 bases and J by 3 bases, with 17 bases between them. The CDR3 loop is CASSVLDLPAANEKLFF. In DNA form, the CDR3 reads TGTGCCAGCAGCGTTCTGGACCTACCAGCGGCTAATGAAAAACTGTTTTTT.

The chain joins TRBV25-1 to TRBJ2-7, with 7 bases that match TRBD2. J was trimmed by 3 bases and V by 3 bases; bases with no gene match: 11. The germline CDR1 and CDR2 sequences are MGHDK and SYGVNS. The CDR3 is made up of 16 amino acids. CDR3 DNA sequence: TGTGCCAGCAGTGAGGAGGGCGGGAGCTATCTCTACGAGCAGTACTTC. Translation gives CASSEEGGSYLYEQYF.

The chain couples TRBV10-2 to TRBJ2-5; 11 nucleotides agree with TRBD1. This CDR3 region has 15 residues. Looked up from germline, CDR1 is WSHSY and CDR2 is SAAADI. Trimming cost V 4 bases and J 4 bases; bases outside gene matches: 5. CDR3 DNA: TGCGCCAGCAGTGCTGGGACAGGGGGTCGAGAGACCCAGTACTTC. Translation: CASSAGTGGRETQYF.

This chain uses TRBV2 with TRBJ2-7; D possibly corresponds to TRBD1 (5 bases). This CDR3 contains 12 residues. V was clipped by 8 bases and J by 2 bases, with 10 bases between them. CDR1 is SNHLY, CDR2 FYNNEI, per germline. This chain's CDR3 is CASVDRAYEQYF. The CDR3, as DNA: TGTGCCAGCGTTGACAGAGCCTACGAGCAGTACTTC.

The chain carries TRBV27 and TRBJ2-1, with D possibly matching TRBD2 (5 bases). This CDR3 is built from 17 residues. Trimming removed 2 bases from V and 0 bases from J, with 14 bases in between. Germline V CDR1 and CDR2: MNHEY, SMNVEV (reference sequence). CDR3 amino acids: CASSLGRRETSYNEQFF. In DNA, the CDR3 is TGTGCCAGCAGTTTAGGGCGCCGGGAAACCTCCTACAATGAGCAGTTCTTC.

The gene calls are TRBV7-9 and TRBJ2-3; 10 bases fit TRBD1. J gave up 3 bases and V 5 bases, and 5 bases lay outside the gene matches. Germline CDR1 is SEHNR and CDR2 is FQNEAQ (reference sequence). The CDR3 sequence is 15 residues long. CDR3 sequence (DNA): TGTGCCAGCAGCGAGGGACAGGGGACGACAGATACGCAGTATTTT. Translating gives CASSEGQGTTDTQYF.

The J gene is TRBJ1-4, the V gene TRBV7-9; D is ambiguous. V was cut by 4 bases and J by 1 base, with 10 bases left in between. The CDR3 runs 15 residues. CDR1 is SEHNR, CDR2 FQNEAQ, per germline (reference sequence). For the CDR3, the DNA is TGTGCCAGCAGCTCCTCCAGCGTAACTAATGAAAAACTGTTTTTT. As protein: CASSSSSVTNEKLFF.

This clone was seen only a few times. The chain has TRBV4-3 and TRBJ1-3; a possible D gene is TRBD1 (5 bases). From germline, CDR1 is LGHNA and CDR2 YSLEER. The CDR3 runs to 16 residues. Trimming left V 0 bases short and J 3 bases short, with 12 bases between. DNA of the CDR3: TGCGCCAGCAGCCAAGAAGCAGGGCTCGGTGGAAACACCATATATTTT. Protein product: CASSQEAGLGGNTIYF.

The chain employs TRBV28 and TRBJ2-7; no clear D. Looked up from germline, CDR1 is MDHEN and CDR2 is SYDVKM. The CDR3 has 15 amino acids. V was cut by 2 bases and J by 0 bases, with 11 bases left in between. The CDR3, as DNA: TGTGCCAGCAGTTTAAATCCTCTAAGCTCCTACGAGCAGTACTTC. Residues: CASSLNPLSSYEQYF.

This clone was detected only once. CDR3 in amino acids: CASSSGFNTGELFF. Here the CDR3 DNA reads TGTGCCAGCAGTTCCGGGTTTAACACCGGGGAGCTGTTTTTT. This chain connects TRBV28 to TRBJ2-2; D gene ambiguous. Germline values: CDR1 MDHEN, CDR2 SYDVKM. V lost 4 bases, J lost 2 bases, and 8 bases lay in between. The length of the CDR3 is 14 residues.

This chain uses TRBV5-8 with TRBJ2-5; D unresolved. V dropped 0 bases and J dropped 3 bases, with 15 bases sitting between them. This CDR3 is 16 amino acids long. Germline CDR1 SGHTS, CDR2 YDEGEE. DNA of the CDR3: TGTGCCAGCAGCTTGGTACCAGGCTTCCAAAAAGAGACCCAGTACTTC. It is translated as CASSLVPGFQKETQYF.

The chain recombines TRBV28 with TRBJ1-4; D is unresolved. Trimming cost V 4 bases and J 4 bases, with 7 bases left between them. The germline gives CDR1 MDHEN, CDR2 SYDVKM. The length of the CDR3 is 13 residues. The CDR3 sequence: CASSSEVNEKLFF. CDR3 in DNA: TGTGCCAGCAGTTCAGAGGTTAATGAAAAACTGTTTTTT. The whole variable domain, filled in from reference TRBV28 and TRBJ1-4, reads DVKVTQSSRYLVKRTGEKVFLECVQDMDHENMFWYRQDPGLGLRLIYFSYDVKMKEKGDIPEGYSVSREKKERFSLILESASTNQTSMYLCASSSEVNEKLFFGSGTQLSVL.

The chain has TRBV6-1 and TRBJ2-7; TRBD2 matches 9 bases. The CDR3 has 15 amino acids. V lost 0 bases to trimming and J lost 3 bases; unmatched junction nucleotides: 3. Germline CDR1 MNHNS, CDR2 SASEGT. CDR3 in amino acids: CASSEASGRYYEQYF. The CDR3 DNA reads TGTGCCAGCAGTGAAGCTAGCGGGAGATACTACGAGCAGTACTTC.